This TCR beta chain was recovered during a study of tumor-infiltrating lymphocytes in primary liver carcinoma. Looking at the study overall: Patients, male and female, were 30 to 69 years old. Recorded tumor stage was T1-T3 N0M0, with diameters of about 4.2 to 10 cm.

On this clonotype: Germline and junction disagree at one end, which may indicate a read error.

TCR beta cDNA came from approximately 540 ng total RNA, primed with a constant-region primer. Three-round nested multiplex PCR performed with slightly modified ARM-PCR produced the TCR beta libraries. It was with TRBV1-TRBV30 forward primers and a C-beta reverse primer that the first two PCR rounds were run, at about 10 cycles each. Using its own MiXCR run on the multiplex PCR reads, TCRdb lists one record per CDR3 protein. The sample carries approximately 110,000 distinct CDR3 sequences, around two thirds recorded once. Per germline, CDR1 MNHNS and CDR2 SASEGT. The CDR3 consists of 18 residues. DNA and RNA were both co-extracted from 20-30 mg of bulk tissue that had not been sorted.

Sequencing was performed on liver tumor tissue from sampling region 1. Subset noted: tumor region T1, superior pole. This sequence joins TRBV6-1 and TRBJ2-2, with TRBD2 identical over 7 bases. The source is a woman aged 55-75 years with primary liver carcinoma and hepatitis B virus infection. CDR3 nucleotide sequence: TGTGCCAGCAGGCCCCTACCTGGGGGGGACTCGAACACCGGGGAGCTATTTTTT. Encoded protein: CASRPLPGGDSNTGELFF.